This is a list of T cell receptor beta chains from one sample in a study of blood T cell repertoires in COVID-19. Assay used: immunoSEQ multiplex PCR; TCRdb lists only in-frame clones, some missing. Counted here are about 260,000 clones, approximately 89% occurring once; the ten biggest clones make up around 3.1%. The sequenced material came from PBMCs or T cells enriched from blood (not recorded which). The source is a woman aged 40 to 55 who had been exposed to COVID-19. Both conserved end residues are part of each CDR3. Each record gives: D gene, V gene, clone size, J gene, CDR3 protein, CDR3 DNA. A D gene is named only where the DNA matches it firmly. The size field is filled for only some rows; it gives once, few, many or a size class.

NA	TRBV9	NA	TRBJ2-1	CASSVRTVSYNEQFF	TGTGCCAGCAGCGTACGGACAGTCTCCTACAATGAGCAGTTCTTC
NA	TRBV10-3	NA	TRBJ1-1	CAIGQEANTEAFF	TGTGCCATCGGGCAGGAAGCAAACACTGAAGCTTTCTTT
NA	TRBV5-1	NA	TRBJ2-2	CASSSRQPRGTGELFF	TGTGCCAGCAGCTCAAGACAGCCTCGTGGAACCGGGGAGCTGTTTTTT
TRBD1	TRBV12-5	NA	TRBJ1-1	CASGMTGGTEAFF	TGTGCTAGTGGTATGACAGGGGGTACTGAAGCTTTCTTT
NA	TRBV27	NA	TRBJ1-5	CASSLGQGSNQPQHF	TGTGCCAGCAGTTTAGGTCAGGGGAGCAATCAGCCCCAGCATTTT
TRBD2	TRBV24-1	few	TRBJ2-1	CATSDLGSGRASLDEQFF	TGTGCCACCAGTGATTTGGGTAGCGGGAGGGCCAGTCTGGATGAGCAGTTCTTC
TRBD1	TRBV28	NA	TRBJ1-3	CASSSNQGQLNTIYF	TGTGCCAGCAGTTCAAACCAGGGACAGCTAAACACCATATATTTT
TRBD1	TRBV9	NA	TRBJ2-3	CASSLSGTGSTDTQYF	TGTGCCAGCAGCCTGTCCGGGACAGGAAGCACAGATACGCAGTATTTT
NA	TRBV30	NA	TRBJ1-5	CAWGQNNQPQHF	TGTGCCTGGGGCCAGAACAATCAGCCCCAGCATTTT
NA	TRBV5-6	few	TRBJ1-2	CASSLLRQAYGYTF	TGTGCCAGCAGCTTGCTTAGGCAGGCCTATGGCTACACCTTC
TRBD2	TRBV20-1	NA	TRBJ2-3	CSASTSGGILFSDTQYF	TGCAGTGCGAGTACTAGCGGGGGGATTTTGTTTTCAGATACGCAGTATTTT
NA	TRBV6-2/TRBV6-3	NA	TRBJ2-1	CASSWAWAQTAYNEQFF	TGTGCCAGCAGTTGGGCCTGGGCGCAGACCGCCTACAATGAGCAGTTCTTC
TRBD1	TRBV7-2	once	TRBJ2-1	CASSFSGQDHNEQFF	TGTGCCAGCAGCTTCTCGGGACAGGATCACAATGAGCAGTTCTTC
TRBD1	TRBV3-1/TRBV3-2	NA	TRBJ2-7	CASSWTGSISYEQYF	TGTGCCAGCAGCTGGACAGGGAGCATCTCCTACGAGCAGTACTTC
TRBD1	TRBV6-5	NA	TRBJ1-6	CASRSLTGNNSPLHF	TGTGCCAGCAGGTCCTTGACAGGGAATAATTCACCCCTCCACTTT
TRBD1	TRBV6-4	NA	TRBJ1-2	CASSPLGQVEVGGYTF	TGTGCCAGCAGCCCCCTCGGACAGGTCGAGGTGGGAGGCTACACCTTC
NA	TRBV7-3	NA	TRBJ1-1	CASSFTVNTEAFF	TGTGCCAGCAGCTTCACAGTTAACACTGAAGCTTTCTTT
NA	TRBV30	NA	TRBJ1-5	CACTGTRGYQPQHF	TGTGCCTGTACGGGAACCCGGGGGTATCAGCCCCAGCATTTT
NA	TRBV24-1	few	TRBJ1-5	CATGISGPQHF	TGTGCCACCGGTATAAGCGGGCCCCAGCATTTT
NA	TRBV27	once	TRBJ2-2	CASSLLWQQGRGAVF	TGTGCCAGCAGTTTATTATGGCAACAGGGCCGGGGAGCTGTTTTT
NA	TRBV27	NA	TRBJ1-5	CASRPGTSLSNQPQHF	TGTGCCAGCCGACCCGGGACATCGCTTAGCAATCAGCCCCAGCATTTT
NA	TRBV14	NA	TRBJ2-7	CASSQENRDTQFF	TGTGCCAGCAGCCAAGAAAACCGGGACACTCAATTCTTC
NA	TRBV7-9	NA	TRBJ1-3	CASSLNSGGYGNTIYF	TGTGCCAGCAGCTTAAATTCGGGGGGATATGGAAACACCATATATTTT
TRBD1	TRBV7-2	NA	TRBJ1-5	CASSLGQGNRPQHF	TGTGCCAGCAGCTTGGGACAGGGGAATCGGCCCCAGCATTTT
TRBD1	TRBV27	NA	TRBJ1-2	CASSTRQGNYGYTF	TGTGCCAGCAGTACCCGACAGGGGAACTATGGCTACACCTTC
TRBD2	TRBV29-1	NA	TRBJ2-1	CSVEDLEREASYNEQFF	TGCAGCGTTGAAGATCTAGAGCGGGAGGCTTCCTACAATGAGCAGTTCTTC
TRBD1	TRBV11-2	NA	TRBJ1-1	CASSLALGQGATEAFF	TGTGCCAGCAGCTTAGCTCTTGGGCAGGGGGCCACTGAAGCTTTCTTT
TRBD2	TRBV24-1	NA	TRBJ2-1	CATSDLSAGGGNNEQFF	TGTGCCACCAGTGATTTGTCGGCGGGAGGAGGGAACAATGAGCAGTTCTTC
TRBD2	TRBV6-5	NA	TRBJ2-1	CASRPSGSGFDEQFF	TGTGCCAGCAGGCCTAGCGGGAGTGGTTTTGATGAGCAGTTCTTC
TRBD2	TRBV19	NA	TRBJ2-1	CASSLGEGYNEQFF	TGTGCCAGTAGTTTGGGGGAGGGTTACAATGAGCAGTTCTTC
NA	TRBV4-1	NA	TRBJ2-2	CASSQVVGGGELFF	TGCGCCAGCAGCCAAGTAGTGGGGGGCGGGGAGCTGTTTTTT
TRBD1	TRBV19	NA	TRBJ1-5	CASYRQGSSQPQHF	TGTGCCAGTTACCGACAGGGTTCAAGTCAGCCCCAGCATTTT
TRBD2	TRBV15	NA	TRBJ2-3	CATSRDPDLGRGGDDTQYF	TGTGCCACCAGCAGAGATCCCGACCTAGGGCGGGGGGGCGATGATACGCAGTATTTT
TRBD1	TRBV6-5	NA	TRBJ2-7	CASRYRGRRGEQYF	TGTGCCAGCAGGTACAGGGGGCGAAGGGGCGAGCAGTACTTC
NA	TRBV12-3/TRBV12-4	few	TRBJ1-2	CASTPWEGAGYTF	TGTGCCAGCACCCCTTGGGAGGGCGCTGGCTACACCTTC
NA	TRBV27	NA	TRBJ2-7	CASSLREYYEQYF	TGTGCCAGCAGTTTGCGCGAGTACTACGAGCAGTACTTC
TRBD1	TRBV28	NA	TRBJ1-1	CASKETGGTEAFF	TGTGCCAGCAAAGAAACAGGGGGCACTGAAGCTTTCTTT
TRBD2	TRBV11-3	NA	TRBJ2-1	CASSIGTSENNEQFF	TGTGCCAGCAGCATCGGGACTAGCGAAAACAATGAGCAGTTCTTC
TRBD1	TRBV7-8	NA	TRBJ2-1	CASSIRGGQGAFTQFF	TGTGCCAGCAGTATAAGGGGGGGACAGGGGGCCTTCACCCAGTTCTTC
NA	TRBV10-3	few	TRBJ2-2	CAISLETANTGELFF	TGTGCCATCAGTCTAGAGACAGCCAACACCGGGGAGCTGTTTTTT
TRBD2	TRBV14	NA	TRBJ2-1	CASSQVGLAEQFF	TGTGCCAGCAGCCAAGTTGGACTAGCCGAGCAGTTCTTC
NA	TRBV9	NA	TRBJ1-1	CASSSGLDVQNTEAFF	TGTGCCAGCAGCAGCGGTCTAGACGTACAGAACACTGAAGCTTTCTTT
NA	TRBV6-5	once	TRBJ1-2	CASSRGQVRYGYTF	TGTGCCAGCAGCCGCGGGCAGGTTCGATATGGCTACACCTTC
NA	TRBV7-6	NA	TRBJ2-1	CASSLGTAMYNEQFF	TGTGCCAGCAGCTTAGGGACAGCCATGTACAATGAGCAGTTCTTC